The entry below gives a single T cell receptor (beta chain) sequence along with its context. Caucasian adults living in Nashville, Tennessee, provided all samples. The CDR3 is 13 residues long. Trimming removed 4 bases at V and 7 bases at J, with 14 bases between. Germline V gives CDR1 SQVTM, CDR2 ANQGSEA. These data come from a study of shared clonotypes between healthy human individuals. The assay was run at deep level. In the authors' workflow: ImmunoSEQ output held junction-only sequences without quality scores, so filtering differed. Data came from immunoSEQ multiplex PCR; TCRdb stores just in-frame clones and leaves some out. V and J calls and clone size are those listed in that table; D and trimming were worked out from the DNA. The sample holds roughly 300,000 clones, roughly 80% seen once.

Material: memory CD4+ T cells sorted from blood. The subset was: CD45RA-negative fraction. This chain links TRBV29-1 with TRBJ2-1; D may correspond to TRBD1 or TRBD2 (5 bases each). This receptor was obtained from a man aged 30 to 39 in good health. The CDR3 sequence: CSVGQGVKNEQFF. CDR3 sequence (DNA): TGCAGCGTTGGGCAGGGAGTTAAAAATGAGCAGTTCTTC.